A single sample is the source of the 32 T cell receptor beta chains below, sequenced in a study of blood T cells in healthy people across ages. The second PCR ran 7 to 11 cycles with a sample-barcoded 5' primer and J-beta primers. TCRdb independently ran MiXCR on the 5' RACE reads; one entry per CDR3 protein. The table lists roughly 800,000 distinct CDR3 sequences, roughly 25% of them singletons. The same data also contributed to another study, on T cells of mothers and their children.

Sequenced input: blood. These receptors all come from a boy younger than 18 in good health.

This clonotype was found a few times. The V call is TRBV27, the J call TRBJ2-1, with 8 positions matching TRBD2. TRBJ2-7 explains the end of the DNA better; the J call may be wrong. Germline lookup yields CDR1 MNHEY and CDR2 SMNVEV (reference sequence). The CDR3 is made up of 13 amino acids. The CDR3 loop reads CASSLSSGDEQYF. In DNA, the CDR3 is TGTGCCAGCAGTTTATCTAGCGGGGACGAGCAGTACTTC.

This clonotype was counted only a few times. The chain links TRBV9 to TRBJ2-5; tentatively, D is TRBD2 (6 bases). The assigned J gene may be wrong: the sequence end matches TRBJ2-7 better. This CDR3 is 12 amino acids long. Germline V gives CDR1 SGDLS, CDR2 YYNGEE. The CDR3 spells CASSVGEDEQYF. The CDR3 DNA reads TGTGCCAGCAGCGTCGGGGAGGACGAGCAGTACTTC.

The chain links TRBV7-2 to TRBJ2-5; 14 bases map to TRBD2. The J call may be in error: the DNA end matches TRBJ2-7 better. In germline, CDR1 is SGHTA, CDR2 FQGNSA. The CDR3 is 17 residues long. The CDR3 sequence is CASSRLAGGPGAYEQYF. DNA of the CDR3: TGTGCCAGCAGCCGACTAGCGGGAGGGCCCGGGGCCTACGAGCAGTACTTC.

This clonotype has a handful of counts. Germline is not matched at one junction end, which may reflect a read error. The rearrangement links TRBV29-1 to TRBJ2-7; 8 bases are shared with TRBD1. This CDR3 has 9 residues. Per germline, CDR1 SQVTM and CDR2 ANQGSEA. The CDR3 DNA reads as TGCAGCCAACTCGGACAGGGCCCCTTC. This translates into CSQLGQGPF.

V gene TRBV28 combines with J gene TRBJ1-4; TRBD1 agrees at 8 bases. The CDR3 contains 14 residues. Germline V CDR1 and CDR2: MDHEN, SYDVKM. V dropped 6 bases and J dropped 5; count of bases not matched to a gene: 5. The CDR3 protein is CASSQGADNEKLFF. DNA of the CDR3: TGTGCCAGCAGCCAGGGGGCGGACAATGAAAAACTGTTTTTT.

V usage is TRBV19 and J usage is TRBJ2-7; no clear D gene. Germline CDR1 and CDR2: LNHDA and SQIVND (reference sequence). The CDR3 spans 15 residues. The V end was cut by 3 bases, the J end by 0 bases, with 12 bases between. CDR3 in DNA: TGTGCCAGTAGTATGGGCAGTCCCAGCTCCTACGAGCAGTACTTC. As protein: CASSMGSPSSYEQYF.

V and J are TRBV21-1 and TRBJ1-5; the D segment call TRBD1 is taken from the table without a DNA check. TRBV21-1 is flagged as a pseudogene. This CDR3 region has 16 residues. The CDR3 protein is CASTGTGRFSNQPQHF. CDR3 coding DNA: TGTGCCAGCACTGGGACAGGGAGATTCAGCAATCAGCCCCAGCATTTT.

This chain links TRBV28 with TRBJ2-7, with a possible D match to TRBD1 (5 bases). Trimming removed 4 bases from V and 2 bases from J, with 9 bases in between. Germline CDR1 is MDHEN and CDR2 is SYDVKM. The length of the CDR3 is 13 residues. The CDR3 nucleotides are TGTGCCAGCAGTTCATCGGACACCTACGAGCAGTACTTC. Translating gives CASSSSDTYEQYF.

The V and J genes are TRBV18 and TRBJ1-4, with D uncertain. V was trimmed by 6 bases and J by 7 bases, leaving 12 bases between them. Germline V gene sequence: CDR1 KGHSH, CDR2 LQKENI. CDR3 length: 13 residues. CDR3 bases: TGTGCCAGCTCGGACGGCTTCGGTGAAAAACTGTTTTTT. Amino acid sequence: CASSDGFGEKLFF.

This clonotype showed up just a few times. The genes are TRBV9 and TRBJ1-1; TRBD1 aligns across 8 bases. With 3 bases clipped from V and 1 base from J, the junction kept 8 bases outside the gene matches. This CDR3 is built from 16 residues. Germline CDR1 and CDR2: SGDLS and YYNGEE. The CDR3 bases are TGTGCCAGCAGCGCGTCCTCAGGGGGCGCGAACACTGAAGCTTTCTTT. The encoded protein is CASSASSGGANTEAFF.

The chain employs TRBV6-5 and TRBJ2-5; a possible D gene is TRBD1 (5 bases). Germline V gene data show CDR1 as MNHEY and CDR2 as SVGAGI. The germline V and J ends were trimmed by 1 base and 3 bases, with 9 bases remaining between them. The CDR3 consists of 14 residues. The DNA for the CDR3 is TGTGCCAGCAGTTACTTCCAGGGTGAAGAGACCCAGTACTTC. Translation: CASSYFQGEETQYF.

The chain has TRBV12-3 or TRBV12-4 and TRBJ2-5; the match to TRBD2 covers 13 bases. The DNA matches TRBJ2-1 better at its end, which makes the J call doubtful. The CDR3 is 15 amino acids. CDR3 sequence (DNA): TGTGCCAGCAGTCTGGGGACTAGCGGGATATATGAGCAGTTCTTC. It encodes CASSLGTSGIYEQFF.

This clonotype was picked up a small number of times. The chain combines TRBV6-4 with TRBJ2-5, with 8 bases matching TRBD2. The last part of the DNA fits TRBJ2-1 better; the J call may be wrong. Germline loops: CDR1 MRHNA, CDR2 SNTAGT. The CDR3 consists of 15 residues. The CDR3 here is CASSDWGLGDNEQFF. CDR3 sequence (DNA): TGTGCCAGCAGTGACTGGGGACTAGGAGACAATGAGCAGTTCTTC.

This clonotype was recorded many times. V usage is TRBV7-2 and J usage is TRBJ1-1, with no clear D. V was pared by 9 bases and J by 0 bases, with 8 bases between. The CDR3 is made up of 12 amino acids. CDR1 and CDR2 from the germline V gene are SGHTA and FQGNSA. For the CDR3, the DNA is TGTGCCAGTAGCACTTTGAACACTGAAGCTTTCTTT. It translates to CASSTLNTEAFF. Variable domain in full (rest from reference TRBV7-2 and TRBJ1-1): GAGVSQSPSNKVTEKGKDVELRCDPISGHTALYWYRQSLGQGLEFLIYFQGNSAPDKSGLPSDRFSAERTGGSVSTLTIQRTQQEDSAVYLCASSTLNTEAFFGQGTRLTVV.

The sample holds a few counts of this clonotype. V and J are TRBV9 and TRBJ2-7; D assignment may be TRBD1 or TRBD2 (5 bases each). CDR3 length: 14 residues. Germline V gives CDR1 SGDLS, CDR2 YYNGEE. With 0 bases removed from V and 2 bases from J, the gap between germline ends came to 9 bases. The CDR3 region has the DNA TGTGCCAGCAGCGTAGGACAGACTACCTACGAGCAGTACTTC. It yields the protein CASSVGQTTYEQYF. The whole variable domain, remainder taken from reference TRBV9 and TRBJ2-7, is DSGVTQTPKHLITATGQRVTLRCSPRSGDLSVYWYQQSLDQGLQFLIQYYNGEERAKGNILERFSAQQFPDLHSELNLSSLELGDSALYFCASSVGQTTYEQYFGPGTRLTVT.

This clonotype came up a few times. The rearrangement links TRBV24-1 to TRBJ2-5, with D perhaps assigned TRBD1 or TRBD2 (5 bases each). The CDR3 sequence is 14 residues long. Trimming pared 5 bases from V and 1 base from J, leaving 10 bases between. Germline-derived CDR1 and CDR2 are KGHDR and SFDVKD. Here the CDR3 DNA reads TGTGCCACCAGTGGTGGGGGTTCCCAAGAGACCCAGTACTTC. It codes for CATSGGGSQETQYF.

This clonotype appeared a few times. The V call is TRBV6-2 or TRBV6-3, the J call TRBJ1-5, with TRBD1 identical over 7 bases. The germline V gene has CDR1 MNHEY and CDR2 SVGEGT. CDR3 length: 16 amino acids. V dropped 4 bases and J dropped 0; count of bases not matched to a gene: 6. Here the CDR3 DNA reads TGTGCCAGCAGTTGGACAGGAGGTTATAGCAATCAGCCCCAGCATTTT. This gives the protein CASSWTGGYSNQPQHF.

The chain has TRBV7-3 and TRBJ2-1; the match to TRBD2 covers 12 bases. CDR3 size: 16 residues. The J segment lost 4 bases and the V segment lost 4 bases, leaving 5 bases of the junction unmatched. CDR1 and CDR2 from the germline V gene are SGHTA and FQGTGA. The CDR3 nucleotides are TGTGCCAGCAGCTCCCGGACTAGCGGGGAGTACAATGAGCAGTTCTTC. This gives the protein CASSSRTSGEYNEQFF.

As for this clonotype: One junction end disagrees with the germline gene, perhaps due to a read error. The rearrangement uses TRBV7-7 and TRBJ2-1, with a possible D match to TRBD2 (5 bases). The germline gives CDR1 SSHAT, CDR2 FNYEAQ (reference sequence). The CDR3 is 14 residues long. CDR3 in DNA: TGTGCTAGCAGCCCAGACGGGACCTACAATGAGCAGTTCTTC. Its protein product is CASSPDGTYNEQFF. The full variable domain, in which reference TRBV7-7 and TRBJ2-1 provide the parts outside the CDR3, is GAGVSQSPRYKVTKRGQDVTLRCDPISSHATLYWYQQALGQGPEFLTYFNYEAQPDKSGLPSDRFSAERPEGSISTLTIQRTEQRDSAMYRCASSPDGTYNEQFFGPGTRLTVL.

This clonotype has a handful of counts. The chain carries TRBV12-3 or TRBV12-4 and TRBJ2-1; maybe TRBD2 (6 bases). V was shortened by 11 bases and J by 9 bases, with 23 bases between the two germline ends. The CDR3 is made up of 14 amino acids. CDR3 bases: TGTGCCTCCCGTCTGGGACTCGCTCTAAGTGAGCAGTTCTTC. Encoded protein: CASRLGLALSEQFF.

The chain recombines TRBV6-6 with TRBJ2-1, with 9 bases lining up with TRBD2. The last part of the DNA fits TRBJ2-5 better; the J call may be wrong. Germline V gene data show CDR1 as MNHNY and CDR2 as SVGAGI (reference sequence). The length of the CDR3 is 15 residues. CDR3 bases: TGTGCCAGCAGTAGGGCGGGAGGGCCGGACGAGACCCAGTACTTC. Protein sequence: CASSRAGGPDETQYF.

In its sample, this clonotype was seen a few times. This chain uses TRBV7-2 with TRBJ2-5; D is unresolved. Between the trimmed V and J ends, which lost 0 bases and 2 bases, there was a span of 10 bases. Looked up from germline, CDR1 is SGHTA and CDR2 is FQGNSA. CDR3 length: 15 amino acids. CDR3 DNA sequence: TGTGCCAGCAGCTTAGCTGTGCGGTTTCAAGAGACCCAGTACTTC. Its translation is CASSLAVRFQETQYF.

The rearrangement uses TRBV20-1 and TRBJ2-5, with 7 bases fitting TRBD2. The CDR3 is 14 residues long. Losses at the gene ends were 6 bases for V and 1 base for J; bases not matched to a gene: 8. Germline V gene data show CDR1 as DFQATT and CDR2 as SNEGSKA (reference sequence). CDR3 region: CSALASGAQETQYF. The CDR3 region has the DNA TGCAGTGCCCTGGCTAGCGGAGCCCAAGAGACCCAGTACTTC.

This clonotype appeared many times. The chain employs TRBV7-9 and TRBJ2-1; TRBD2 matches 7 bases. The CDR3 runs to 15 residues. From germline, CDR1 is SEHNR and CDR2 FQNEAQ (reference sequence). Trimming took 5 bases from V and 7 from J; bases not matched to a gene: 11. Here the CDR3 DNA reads TGTGCCAGCAGCCCTTTTCCGAGCGGGGTGAATGAGCAGTTCTTC. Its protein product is CASSPFPSGVNEQFF.

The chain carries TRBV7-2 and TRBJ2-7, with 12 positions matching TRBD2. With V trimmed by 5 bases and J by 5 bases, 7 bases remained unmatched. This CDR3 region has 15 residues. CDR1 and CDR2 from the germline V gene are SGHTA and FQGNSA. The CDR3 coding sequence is TGTGCCAGCAGCCCGATTAGGACTAGCGGGGACGAGCAGTACTTC. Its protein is CASSPIRTSGDEQYF.

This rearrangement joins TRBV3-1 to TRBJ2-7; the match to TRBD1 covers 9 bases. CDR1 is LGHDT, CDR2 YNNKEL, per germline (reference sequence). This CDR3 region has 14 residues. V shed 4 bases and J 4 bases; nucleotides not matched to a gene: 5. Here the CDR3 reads CASSPGQGWYEQYF. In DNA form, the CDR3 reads TGTGCCAGCAGCCCGGGACAGGGTTGGTACGAGCAGTACTTC.

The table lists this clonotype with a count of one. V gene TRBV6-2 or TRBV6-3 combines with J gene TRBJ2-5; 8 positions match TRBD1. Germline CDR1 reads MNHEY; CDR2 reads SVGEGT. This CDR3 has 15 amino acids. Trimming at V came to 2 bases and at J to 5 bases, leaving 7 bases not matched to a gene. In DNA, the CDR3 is TGTGCCAGCAGTTACGCGGCAGGGGGCGCGGAGACCCAGTACTTC. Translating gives CASSYAAGGAETQYF.

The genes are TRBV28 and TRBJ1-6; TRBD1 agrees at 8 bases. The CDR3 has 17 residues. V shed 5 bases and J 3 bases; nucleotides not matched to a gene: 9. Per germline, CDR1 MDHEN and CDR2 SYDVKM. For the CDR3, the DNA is TGTGCCAGCAGTCCGGACAGGGTACTGTACTATAATTCACCCCTCCACTTT. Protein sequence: CASSPDRVLYYNSPLHF.

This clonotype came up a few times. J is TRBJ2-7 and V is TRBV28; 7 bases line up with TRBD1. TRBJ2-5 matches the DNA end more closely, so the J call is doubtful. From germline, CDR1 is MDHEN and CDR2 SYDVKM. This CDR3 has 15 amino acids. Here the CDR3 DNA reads TGTGCCAGCAGTTCCCGCGTAGACAGGGAGGAGACCCAGTACTTC. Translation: CASSSRVDREETQYF.

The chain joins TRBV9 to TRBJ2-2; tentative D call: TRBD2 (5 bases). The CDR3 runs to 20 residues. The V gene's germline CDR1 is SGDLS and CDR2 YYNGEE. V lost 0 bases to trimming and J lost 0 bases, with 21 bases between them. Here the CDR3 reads CASSVEDWENTVTNTGELFF. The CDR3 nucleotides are TGTGCCAGCAGCGTAGAGGACTGGGAGAACACTGTTACGAACACCGGGGAGCTGTTTTTT.

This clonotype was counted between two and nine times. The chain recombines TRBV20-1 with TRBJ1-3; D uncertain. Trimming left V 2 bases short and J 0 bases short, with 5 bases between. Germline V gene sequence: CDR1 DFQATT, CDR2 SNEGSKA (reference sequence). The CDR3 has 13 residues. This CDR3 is CSARLLSGNTIYF. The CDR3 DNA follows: TGCAGTGCTAGATTGCTCTCTGGAAACACCATATATTTT.

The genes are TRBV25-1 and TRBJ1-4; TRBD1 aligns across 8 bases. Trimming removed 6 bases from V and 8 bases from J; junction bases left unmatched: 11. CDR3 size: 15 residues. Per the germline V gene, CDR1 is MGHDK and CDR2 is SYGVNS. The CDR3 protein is CASREDRAGGEKLFF. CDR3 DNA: TGTGCCAGCAGGGAGGACAGGGCGGGGGGCGAAAAACTGTTTTTT.